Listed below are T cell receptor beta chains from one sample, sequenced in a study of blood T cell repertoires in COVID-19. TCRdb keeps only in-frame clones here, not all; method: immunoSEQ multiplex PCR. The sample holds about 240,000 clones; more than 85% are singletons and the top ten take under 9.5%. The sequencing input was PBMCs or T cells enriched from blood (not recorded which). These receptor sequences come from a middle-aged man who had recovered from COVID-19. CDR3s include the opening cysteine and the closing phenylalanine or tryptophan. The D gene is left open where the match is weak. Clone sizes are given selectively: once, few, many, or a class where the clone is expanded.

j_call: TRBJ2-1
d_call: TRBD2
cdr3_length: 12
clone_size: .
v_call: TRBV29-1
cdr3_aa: CSVEGAGGEQFF
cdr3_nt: TGCAGCGTTGAAGGAGCGGGAGGTGAGCAGTTCTTC

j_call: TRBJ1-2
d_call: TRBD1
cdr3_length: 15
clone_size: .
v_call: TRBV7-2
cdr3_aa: CASSIRDSTNYGYTF
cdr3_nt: TGTGCCAGCAGCATCCGGGACAGTACTAACTATGGCTACACCTTC

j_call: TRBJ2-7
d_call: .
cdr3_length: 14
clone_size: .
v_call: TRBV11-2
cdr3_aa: CASSLGLGYYEQYF
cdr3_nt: TGTGCCAGCAGCTTAGGGCTAGGATACTACGAGCAGTACTTC

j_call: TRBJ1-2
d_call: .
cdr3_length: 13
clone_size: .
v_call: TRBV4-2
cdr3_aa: CASSITGMYGYTF
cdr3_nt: TGTGCCAGCAGCATTACAGGGATGTACGGCTACACCTTC

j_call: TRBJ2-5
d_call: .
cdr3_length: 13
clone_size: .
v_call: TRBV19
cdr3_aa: CASNNGRQETQYF
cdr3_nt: TGTGCCAGTAACAATGGGAGACAAGAGACCCAGTACTTC

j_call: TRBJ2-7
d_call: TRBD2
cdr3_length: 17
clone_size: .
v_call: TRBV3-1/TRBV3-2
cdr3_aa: CASSQDLGLAGGYEQYF
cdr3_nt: TGTGCCAGCAGCCAAGATCTCGGGTTAGCGGGAGGGTACGAGCAGTACTTC

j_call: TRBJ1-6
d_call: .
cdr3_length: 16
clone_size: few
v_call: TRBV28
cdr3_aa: CASSLWSQGANSPLHF
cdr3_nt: TGTGCCAGCAGTTTATGGTCACAGGGTGCTAATTCACCCCTCCACTTT

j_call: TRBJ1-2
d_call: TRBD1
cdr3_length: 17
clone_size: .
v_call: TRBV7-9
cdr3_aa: CASSDGGTGGLDYGYTF
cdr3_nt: TGTGCCAGCAGCGATGGAGGGACAGGGGGCTTGGACTATGGCTACACCTTC

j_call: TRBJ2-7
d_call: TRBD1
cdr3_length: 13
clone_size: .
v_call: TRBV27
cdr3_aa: CASRWDRAREQYF
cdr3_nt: TGTGCCAGCAGATGGGACAGGGCGCGCGAGCAGTACTTC

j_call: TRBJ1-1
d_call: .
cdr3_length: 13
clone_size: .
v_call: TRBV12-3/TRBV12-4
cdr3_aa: CASSLSSDTEAFF
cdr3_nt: TGTGCCAGCAGTTTAAGTTCGGACACTGAAGCTTTCTTT

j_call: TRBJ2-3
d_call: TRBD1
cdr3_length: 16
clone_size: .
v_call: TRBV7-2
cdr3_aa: CASSSTGTGYTDTQYF
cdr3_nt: TGTGCCAGCAGCTCAACCGGGACAGGGTACACAGATACGCAGTATTTT

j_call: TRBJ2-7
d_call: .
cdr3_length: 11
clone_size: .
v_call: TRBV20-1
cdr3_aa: CSGVNSYEQYF
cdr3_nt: TGCAGTGGAGTGAACTCCTACGAGCAGTACTTC

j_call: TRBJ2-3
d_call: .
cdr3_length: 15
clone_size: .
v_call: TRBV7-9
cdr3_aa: CASSSTALPTDTQYF
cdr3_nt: TGTGCCAGCAGCTCCACTGCCCTACCCACAGATACGCAGTATTTT

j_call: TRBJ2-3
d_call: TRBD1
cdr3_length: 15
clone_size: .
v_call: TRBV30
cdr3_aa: CAWSDQGAPTDTQYF
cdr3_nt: TGTGCCTGGAGTGATCAGGGGGCCCCCACAGATACGCAGTATTTT

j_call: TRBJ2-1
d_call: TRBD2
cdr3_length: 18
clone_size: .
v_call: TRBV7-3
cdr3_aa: CASSRTSGRSSSYNEQFF
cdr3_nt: TGTGCCAGCAGCCGGACTAGCGGGAGGTCGAGCTCCTACAATGAGCAGTTCTTC

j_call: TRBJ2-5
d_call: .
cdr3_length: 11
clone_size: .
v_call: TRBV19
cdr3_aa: CASSKRETQYF
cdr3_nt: TGTGCCAGTAGTAAGAGAGAGACCCAGTACTTC

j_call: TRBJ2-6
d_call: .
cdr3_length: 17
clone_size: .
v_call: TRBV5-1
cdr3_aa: CASSLGYGYSGANVLTF
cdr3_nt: TGCGCCAGCAGCTTGGGTTACGGGTACTCTGGGGCCAACGTCCTGACTTTC

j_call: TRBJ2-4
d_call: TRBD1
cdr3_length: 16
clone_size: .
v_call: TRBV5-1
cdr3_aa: CASSLNPGTGENIQYF
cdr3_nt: TGCGCCAGCAGCTTAAACCCCGGGACAGGGGAAAACATTCAGTACTTC

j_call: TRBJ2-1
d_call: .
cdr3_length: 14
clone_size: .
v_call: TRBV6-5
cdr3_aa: CASSSRGGVNEQFF
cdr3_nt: TGTGCCAGCAGTTCCCGAGGCGGGGTCAATGAGCAGTTCTTC

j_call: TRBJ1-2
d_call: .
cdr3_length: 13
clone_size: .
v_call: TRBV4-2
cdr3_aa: CASSQEGGVGYTF
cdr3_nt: TGTGCCAGCAGCCAAGAGGGAGGGGTAGGCTACACCTTC

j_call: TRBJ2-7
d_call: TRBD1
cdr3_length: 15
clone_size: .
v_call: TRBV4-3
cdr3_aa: CASSQTGQGNYEQYF
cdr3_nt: TGCGCCAGCAGCCAGACGGGACAGGGAAACTACGAGCAGTACTTC

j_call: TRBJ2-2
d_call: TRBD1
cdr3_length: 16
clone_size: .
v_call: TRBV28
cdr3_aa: CASSSPGTGGTGELFF
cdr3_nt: TGTGCCAGCAGTTCGCCTGGGACAGGGGGCACCGGGGAGCTGTTTTTT

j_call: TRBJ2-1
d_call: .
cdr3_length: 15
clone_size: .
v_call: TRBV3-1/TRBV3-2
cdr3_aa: CASSPTRGSYNEQFF
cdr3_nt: TGTGCCAGCAGCCCGACCCGGGGTTCCTACAATGAGCAGTTCTTC

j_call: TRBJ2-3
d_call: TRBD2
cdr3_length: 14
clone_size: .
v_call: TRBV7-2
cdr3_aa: CASSRAGRTDTQYF
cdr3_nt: TGTGCCAGCAGCAGAGCGGGACGCACAGATACGCAGTATTTT

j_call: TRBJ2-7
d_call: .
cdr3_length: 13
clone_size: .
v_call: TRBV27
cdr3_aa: CASSRDTTYEQYF
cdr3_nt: TGTGCCAGCAGCAGGGACACCACCTACGAGCAGTACTTC

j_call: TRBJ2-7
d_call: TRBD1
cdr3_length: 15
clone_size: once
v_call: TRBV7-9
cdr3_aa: CASSLAGTGLYEQYF
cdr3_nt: TGTGCCAGCAGCTTAGCCGGGACAGGGCTTTACGAGCAGTACTTC

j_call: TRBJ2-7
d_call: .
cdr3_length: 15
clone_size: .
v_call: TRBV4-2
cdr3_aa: CASSQDFQDSYEQYF
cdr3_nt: TGTGCCAGCAGCCAAGACTTCCAGGACTCCTACGAGCAGTACTTC

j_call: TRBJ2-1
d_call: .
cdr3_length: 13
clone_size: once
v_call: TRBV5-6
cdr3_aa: CASSLVFPDEQFF
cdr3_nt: TGTGCCAGCAGCTTGGTCTTCCCGGATGAGCAGTTCTTC

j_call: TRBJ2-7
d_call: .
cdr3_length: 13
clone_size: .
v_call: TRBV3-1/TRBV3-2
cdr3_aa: CASSHRHAYEQYF
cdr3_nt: TGTGCCAGCAGCCATAGACATGCCTACGAGCAGTACTTC

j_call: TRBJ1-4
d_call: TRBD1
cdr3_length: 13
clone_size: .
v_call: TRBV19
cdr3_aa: CASGARGPEKLFF
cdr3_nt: TGTGCCAGTGGGGCCAGGGGGCCTGAAAAACTGTTTTTT

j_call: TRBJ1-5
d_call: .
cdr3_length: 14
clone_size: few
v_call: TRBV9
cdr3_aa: CASSGPQGNQPQHF
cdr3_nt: TGTGCCAGCAGCGGGCCGCAGGGCAATCAGCCCCAGCATTTT

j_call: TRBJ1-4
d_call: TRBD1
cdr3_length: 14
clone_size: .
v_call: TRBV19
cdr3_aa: CASCQQGANEKLFF
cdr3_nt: TGTGCCAGTTGTCAACAGGGGGCGAATGAAAAACTGTTTTTT

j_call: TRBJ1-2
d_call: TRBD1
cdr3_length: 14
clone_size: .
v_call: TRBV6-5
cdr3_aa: CASSYSGTAYGYTF
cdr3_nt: TGTGCCAGCAGTTACTCGGGGACAGCCTATGGCTACACCTTC

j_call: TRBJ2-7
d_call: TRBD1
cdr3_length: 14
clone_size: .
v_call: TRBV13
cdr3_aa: CASTAGDRDYEQYF
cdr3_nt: TGTGCCAGCACTGCGGGGGACAGGGACTACGAGCAGTACTTC

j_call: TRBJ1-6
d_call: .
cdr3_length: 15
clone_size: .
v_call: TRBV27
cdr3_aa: CASSPMEGGNSPLHF
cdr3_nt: TGTGCCAGCAGTCCCATGGAGGGAGGGAATTCACCCCTCCACTTT

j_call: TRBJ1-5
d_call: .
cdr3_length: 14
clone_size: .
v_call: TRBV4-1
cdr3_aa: CARDGEYSNQPQHF
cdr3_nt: TGCGCCAGAGACGGGGAATATAGCAATCAGCCCCAGCATTTT

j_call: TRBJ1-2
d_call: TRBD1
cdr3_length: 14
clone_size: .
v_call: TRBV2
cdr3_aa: CASNPDRGRNGYTF
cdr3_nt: TGTGCCAGCAACCCTGACAGGGGACGAAATGGCTACACCTTC

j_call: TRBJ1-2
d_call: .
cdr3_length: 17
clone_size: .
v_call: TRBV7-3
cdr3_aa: CASSLKGGAPQTYGYTF
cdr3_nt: TGTGCCAGCAGCTTAAAGGGCGGGGCCCCACAAACCTATGGCTACACCTTC

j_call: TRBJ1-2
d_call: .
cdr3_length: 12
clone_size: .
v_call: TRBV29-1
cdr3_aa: CSATGTNYGYTF
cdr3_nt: TGCAGCGCAACCGGGACTAACTATGGCTACACCTTC